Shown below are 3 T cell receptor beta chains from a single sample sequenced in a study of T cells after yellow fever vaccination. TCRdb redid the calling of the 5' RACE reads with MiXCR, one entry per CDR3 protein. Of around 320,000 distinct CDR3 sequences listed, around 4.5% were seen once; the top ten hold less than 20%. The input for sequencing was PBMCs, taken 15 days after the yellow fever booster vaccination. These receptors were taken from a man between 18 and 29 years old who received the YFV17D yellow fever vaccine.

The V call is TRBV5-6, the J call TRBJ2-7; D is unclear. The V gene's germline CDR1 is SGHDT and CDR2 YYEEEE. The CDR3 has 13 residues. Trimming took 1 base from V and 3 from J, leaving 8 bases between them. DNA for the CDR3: TGTGCCAGCAGCTTGACCCTTATCTACGAGCAGTACTTC. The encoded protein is CASSLTLIYEQYF.

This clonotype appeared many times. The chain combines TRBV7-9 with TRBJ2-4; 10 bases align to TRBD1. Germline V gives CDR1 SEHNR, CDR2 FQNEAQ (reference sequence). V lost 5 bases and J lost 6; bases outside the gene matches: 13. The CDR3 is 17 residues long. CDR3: CASSPSDRGEVRNIQYF. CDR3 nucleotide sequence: TGTGCCAGCAGCCCCTCGGACAGGGGGGAAGTCAGAAACATTCAGTACTTC.

The CDR3 bases are TGTGCCAGCAGTCAGTACAGGGGTTCCAACTATGGCTACACCTTC. Amino acid sequence: CASSQYRGSNYGYTF. The V call is TRBV6-2 or TRBV6-3, the J call TRBJ1-2; TRBD1 agrees at 7 bases. The CDR3 has 15 amino acids. Germline CDR1 and CDR2: MNHEY and SVGEGT. V lost 5 bases to trimming and J lost 2 bases; unmatched junction nucleotides: 8.